One and the same sample provided the 12 T cell receptor beta chains below, sequenced in a study of blood T cell repertoires in COVID-19. Using immunoSEQ multiplex PCR, the repertoire was profiled, and TCRdb retains in-frame clones only, with some absent. The sample includes under 45,000 clones, over 90% seen only once; the top ten take less than 45%. The sample was peripheral blood. The receptors derive from a man aged 55 to 69 with active or convalescent COVID-19.

This rearrangement joins TRBV18 to TRBJ2-6; a weak D match, TRBD2 (6 bases). V gave up 1 base and J gave up 0 bases, with 10 bases separating them. CDR3 length: 17 residues. The germline V gene has CDR1 KGHSH and CDR2 LQKENI. The CDR3 spells CASSPQREFSGANVLTF. The CDR3 region has the DNA TGTGCCAGCTCACCACAACGGGAGTTCTCTGGGGCCAACGTCCTGACTTTC.

This clone appeared once. V is TRBV28 and J is TRBJ2-4; 10 bases fit TRBD1. This CDR3 comprises 15 residues. Germline V gives CDR1 MDHEN, CDR2 SYDVKM. The trim removed 6 bases at V and 1 base at J, leaving 3 bases unmatched. This CDR3 is CASRDRGPAKNIQYF. The CDR3 DNA follows: TGTGCCAGCAGAGACAGGGGGCCTGCCAAAAACATTCAGTACTTC.

The chain recombines TRBV4-1 with TRBJ1-2; unclear D gene. Trimming took off 4 bases at V and 2 bases at J, with 8 bases between the two ends. This CDR3 comprises 13 residues. In germline, CDR1 is MGHRA, CDR2 YSYEKL. The CDR3 DNA follows: TGCGCCAGCAGCCCCGCGAGAAACTATGGCTACACCTTC. This encodes CASSPARNYGYTF.

This clone has more than one count but fewer than ten. The V and J genes are TRBV2 and TRBJ1-2; 9 nucleotides align to TRBD1. V lost 7 bases, J lost 4 bases, and 10 bases stayed unmatched. Germline V gives CDR1 SNHLY, CDR2 FYNNEI. The CDR3 contains 15 residues. The CDR3 region has the DNA TGTGCCAGCACGGAACAGGGGGCCTCGGGCTATGGCTACACCTTC. Protein product: CASTEQGASGYGYTF.

J is TRBJ1-2 and V is TRBV2; 8 bases are shared with TRBD1. This CDR3 has 15 amino acids. V lost 4 bases, J lost 0 bases, and 4 bases stayed unmatched. Germline V gene sequence: CDR1 SNHLY, CDR2 FYNNEI. The CDR3 DNA follows: TGTGCCAGCAGTGTTGGACAGGGCCCTAACTATGGCTACACCTTC. It is translated as CASSVGQGPNYGYTF.

The J gene is TRBJ1-6, the V gene TRBV10-1, with a weak D call TRBD1 (6 bases). V lost 5 bases, J lost 7 bases, and 9 bases lay in between. CDR1 is WNHNN and CDR2 is SYGVQD in the germline V gene (reference sequence). The CDR3 runs to 13 residues. The CDR3 DNA reads TGCGCCAGCAGTCTAACAGGGAATTCACCCCTCCACTTT. Translated: CASSLTGNSPLHF.

This chain joins TRBV6-5 and TRBJ1-4; 8 positions match TRBD1. The J segment lost 7 bases and the V segment lost 4 bases, leaving 2 bases of the junction unmatched. The germline V gene encodes CDR1 MNHEY and CDR2 SVGAGI. The length of the CDR3 is 13 residues. CDR3 nucleotide sequence: TGTGCCAGCAGTTTTGACAGGGGTGAAAAACTGTTTTTT. It codes for CASSFDRGEKLFF.

The V call is TRBV19, the J call TRBJ1-2; possible D gene TRBD1, 6 bases. Looked up from germline, CDR1 is LNHDA and CDR2 is SQIVND (reference sequence). The CDR3 loop spans 16 amino acids. V gave up 10 bases and J gave up 4 bases, with 25 bases separating them. This CDR3 is CATASDRQWRSYGYTF. The CDR3 DNA is TGTGCCACTGCTTCGGACAGACAATGGAGGAGCTATGGCTACACCTTC.

This clone has only one observation. The V call is TRBV27, the J call TRBJ1-2; D may be TRBD1 (5 bases). CDR1 MNHEY and CDR2 SMNVEV come from the germline V gene (reference sequence). CDR3 length equals 13 residues. V was trimmed by 5 bases and J by 6 bases, leaving 13 bases between them. The CDR3 reads CASSLTQGNGYTF. The CDR3 coding sequence is TGTGCCAGCAGTCTAACTCAGGGTAATGGCTACACCTTC.

The chain is built from TRBV5-4 and TRBJ2-3, with TRBD2 matching over 7 bases. Trimming at V came to 0 bases and at J to 3 bases, leaving 4 bases not matched to a gene. CDR1 SGHNT and CDR2 YYREEE come from the germline V gene (reference sequence). This CDR3 has 15 amino acids. Here the CDR3 DNA reads TGTGCCAGCAGCTTGGCGGGACTACAGACAGATACGCAGTATTTT. It is translated as CASSLAGLQTDTQYF.

V usage is TRBV7-9 and J usage is TRBJ2-5; tentative D call: TRBD1 (5 bases). Germline CDR1 and CDR2: SEHNR and FQNEAQ (reference sequence). V gave up 8 bases and J gave up 3 bases, with 7 bases separating them. There are 11 residues in the CDR3. CDR3 bases: TGTGCCAGCGTAGGGGAAGAGACCCAGTACTTC. Translated: CASVGEETQYF.

This clone was picked up a small number of times. The rearrangement joins TRBV18 to TRBJ1-3; 9 bases are a match to TRBD1. The germline V gene encodes CDR1 KGHSH and CDR2 LQKENI. The J segment lost 0 bases and the V segment lost 5 bases, leaving 5 bases of the junction unmatched. This CDR3 is 16 amino acids long. The CDR3 DNA follows: TGTGCCAGCTCAACGACAGGGGGGCCCTCTGGAAACACCATATATTTT. This gives the protein CASSTTGGPSGNTIYF.